The source of this TCR beta chain is a study of CD8 T cells in Susac syndrome. This CDR3 comprises 15 residues. Per germline, CDR1 SNHLY and CDR2 FYNNEI. J lost 5 bases, V lost 4 bases, and 10 bases had no gene match. With random hexamers, reverse transcription was performed on about 0.5 to 1 ug of RNA. One entry per CDR3 protein, called by TCRdb with MiXCR from the immunoSEQ multiplex PCR reads. Here the sample spans approximately 110,000 distinct CDR3 sequences, around 97% being singletons. The receptor was isolated from a human donor in good health. The chain combines TRBV2 with TRBJ1-1, with 7 positions matching TRBD1. Source material: CD4+ T cells from PBMCs. This CDR3 reads CASSVDRSGGTEAFF. In nucleotides, the CDR3 is TGTGCCAGCAGTGTGGACAGGAGTGGAGGGACTGAAGCTTTCTTT.